This TCR beta chain originates from a study of PD-L1 blockade in urothelial cancer. On the study more broadly: Males with bladder-origin urothelial cancer constituted twenty-five of 29 patients.

Generated by immunoSEQ multiplex PCR, the TCRdb table keeps only in-frame clones and is missing some. The sample lists approximately 71,000 clones; roughly 89% were seen once. For each patient, 1 to 8 samples were obtained, pretreatment and on-treatment. The CDR3 consists of 15 residues. Trimming pared 1 base from V and 0 bases from J, leaving 11 bases between. The germline gives CDR1 SGHDT, CDR2 YYEEEE. This chain connects TRBV5-6 to TRBJ2-7; tentative D call: TRBD2 (5 bases). Sequences were derived from PBMCs, sampled around atezolizumab (anti-PD-L1) treatment. The TCR was taken from a man aged 55 to 70 with urothelial cancer. The CDR3 DNA is TGTGCCAGCAGCTTGTTTCTAGCTCTCTCCTACGAGCAGTACTTC. Translation: CASSLFLALSYEQYF.